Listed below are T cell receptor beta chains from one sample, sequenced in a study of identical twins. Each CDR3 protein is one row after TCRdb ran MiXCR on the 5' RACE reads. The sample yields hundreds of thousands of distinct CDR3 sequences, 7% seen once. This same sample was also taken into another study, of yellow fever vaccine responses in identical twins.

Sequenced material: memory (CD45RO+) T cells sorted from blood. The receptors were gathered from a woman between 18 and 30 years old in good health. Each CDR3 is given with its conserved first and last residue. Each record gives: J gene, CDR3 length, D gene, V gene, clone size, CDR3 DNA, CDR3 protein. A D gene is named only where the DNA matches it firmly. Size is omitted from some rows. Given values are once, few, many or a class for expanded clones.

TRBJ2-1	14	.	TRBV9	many	TGTGCCAGCAGCCCCCTAAGGGTCGACAATGAGCAGTTCTTC	CASSPLRVDNEQFF
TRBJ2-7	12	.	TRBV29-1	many	TGCAGCGTGGGGGACTTAAGCTACGAGCAGTACTTC	CSVGDLSYEQYF
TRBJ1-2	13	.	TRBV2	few	TGTGCCAGCAAGATACAGATCAACTATGGCTACACCTTC	CASKIQINYGYTF
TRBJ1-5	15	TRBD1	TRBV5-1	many	TGCGCCAGCAGCTCCGGGACAGATAGCAATCAGCCCCAGCATTTT	CASSSGTDSNQPQHF
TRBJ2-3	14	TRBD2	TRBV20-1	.	TGCAGTGCTAGCTCGAGCGGGAGGACAGATACGCAGTATTTT	CSASSSGRTDTQYF
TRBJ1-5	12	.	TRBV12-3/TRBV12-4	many	TGTGCCAGCAGTTTACGCCATCAGCCCCAGCATTTT	CASSLRHQPQHF
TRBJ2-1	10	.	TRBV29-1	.	TGCAGCGGGGGCACCAATGAGCAGTTCTTC	CSGGTNEQFF
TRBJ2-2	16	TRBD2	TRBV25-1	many	TGTGCCAGCAGTAGGGGCGAGGCTAGCGGAAGCGGGGAGCTGTTTTTT	CASSRGEASGSGELFF
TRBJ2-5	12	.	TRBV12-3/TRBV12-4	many	TGTGCCAGCAGTACGGACAGAGAGACCCAGTACTTC	CASSTDRETQYF
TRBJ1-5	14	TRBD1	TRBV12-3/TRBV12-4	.	TGTGCCAGCAGACGGACAGGTGACAATCAGCCCCAGCATTTT	CASRRTGDNQPQHF
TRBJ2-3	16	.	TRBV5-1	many	TGCGCCAGCAGCTTGAAGTGGCAGAACGGTGCAGATACGCAGTATTTT	CASSLKWQNGADTQYF
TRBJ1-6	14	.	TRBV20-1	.	TGCAGTGCTAGTCCAGGGTATTATAATTCACCCCTCCACTTT	CSASPGYYNSPLHF
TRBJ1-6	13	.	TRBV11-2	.	TGTGCCAGCAGCTTCTTCTATAATTCACCCCTCCACTTT	CASSFFYNSPLHF
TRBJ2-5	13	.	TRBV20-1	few	TGCAGTGCCTCTAAACTAGAGTCAAAGACCCAGTACTTC	CSASKLESKTQYF
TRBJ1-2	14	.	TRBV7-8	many	TGTGCCAGCAGCTTAAAACAGGGTGGCTATGGCTACACCTTC	CASSLKQGGYGYTF
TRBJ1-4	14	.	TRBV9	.	TGTGCCAGCAGCAAGGACCCAACAGGTGAAAAACTGTTTTTT	CASSKDPTGEKLFF
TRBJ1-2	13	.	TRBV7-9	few	TGTGCCAGCAGCCGTACAGGGTCCTCTGGCTACACCTTC	CASSRTGSSGYTF
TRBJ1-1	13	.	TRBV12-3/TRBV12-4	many	TGTGCCAGCAGTTTACAGATAAACACTGAAGCTTTCTTT	CASSLQINTEAFF
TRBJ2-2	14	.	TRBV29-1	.	TGCAGCGTTCTCGACCCAACCAACACCGGGGAGCTGTTTTTT	CSVLDPTNTGELFF
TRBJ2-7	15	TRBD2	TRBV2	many	TGTGCCAGCAGTGAGGGGGGACTAGCGGGTTACGAGCAGTACTTC	CASSEGGLAGYEQYF
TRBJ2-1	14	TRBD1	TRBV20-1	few	TGCAGTGCTAGAGGGGACAGAGATTCGGATGAGCAGTTCTTC	CSARGDRDSDEQFF
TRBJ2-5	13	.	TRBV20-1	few	TGCAGTGCCCCCGGGGTAGCTCCAGAGACCCAGTACTTC	CSAPGVAPETQYF
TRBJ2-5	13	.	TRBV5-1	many	TGCGCCAGCAGCCCGGATGGACAAGAGACCCAGTACTTC	CASSPDGQETQYF
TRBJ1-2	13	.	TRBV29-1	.	TGCAGCGTTGATCGGAGCAGGCTCGGGGGCTACACCTTC	CSVDRSRLGGYTF
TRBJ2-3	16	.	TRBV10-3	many	TGTGCCATCAGTGAGAAGGCGGAGCCGAACACAGATACGCAGTATTTT	CAISEKAEPNTDTQYF
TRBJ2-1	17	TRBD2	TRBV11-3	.	TGTGCCAGCAGCCTCGGGGGCGATGCTAGCGGGAGTGGTGAGCAGTTCTTC	CASSLGGDASGSGEQFF
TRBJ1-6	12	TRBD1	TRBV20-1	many	TGCAGCTCCGGGACAGATAATTCACCCCTCCACTTT	CSSGTDNSPLHF
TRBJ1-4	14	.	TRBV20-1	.	TGCAGTGCTAGTCAGGGTGCAACTAATGAAAAACTGTTTTTT	CSASQGATNEKLFF
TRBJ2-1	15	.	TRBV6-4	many	TGTGCCAGCAGCCCTACTAGTGAATCCTACAATGAGCAGTTCTTC	CASSPTSESYNEQFF
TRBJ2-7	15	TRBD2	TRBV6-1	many	TGTGCCAGCAGCCAAACTAGCGGAAGCTCCTACGAGCAGTACTTC	CASSQTSGSSYEQYF
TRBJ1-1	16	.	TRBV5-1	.	TGCGCCAGCAGCCTAAACCGGGTGATCTGGAACACTGAAGCTTTCTTT	CASSLNRVIWNTEAFF
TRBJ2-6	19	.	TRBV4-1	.	TGCGCCAGCAGCCAAGGGCTGGGCAGGGCTCTCTCTGGGGCCAACGTCCTGACTTTC	CASSQGLGRALSGANVLTF
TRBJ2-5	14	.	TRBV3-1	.	TGTGCCAGCAGCCCCGAAGAGGGACGGAGGACCCAGTACTTC	CASSPEEGRRTQYF
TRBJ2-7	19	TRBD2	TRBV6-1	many	TGTGCCAGCAGTAGGAACACTGGGACTAGCGGGAGGGGTTTGAACGAGCAGTACTTC	CASSRNTGTSGRGLNEQYF
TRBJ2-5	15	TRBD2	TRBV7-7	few	TGTGCCAGCAGCTCCCTAGCGGGGGGGCCGGAGACCCAGTACTTC	CASSSLAGGPETQYF
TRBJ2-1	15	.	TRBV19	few	TGTGCCACCTCTGACCCTACAGCCGCCTACAATGAGCAGTTCTTC	CATSDPTAAYNEQFF
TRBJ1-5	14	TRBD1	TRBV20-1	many	TGCAGTGCCACGACAGGGAGGGAGAATCAGCCCCAGCATTTT	CSATTGRENQPQHF
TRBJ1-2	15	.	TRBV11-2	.	TGTGCCAGCAGCTTAGTTGGGGGGCTCCTCATGGGCTACACCTTC	CASSLVGGLLMGYTF
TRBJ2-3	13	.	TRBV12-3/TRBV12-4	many	TGTGCCAGCAGTCAAGGGAGCACAGATACGCAGTATTTT	CASSQGSTDTQYF
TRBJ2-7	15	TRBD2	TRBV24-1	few	TGTGCCACCAGTGACCCTAGCGGGAGCGGGCACGAGCAGTACTTC	CATSDPSGSGHEQYF
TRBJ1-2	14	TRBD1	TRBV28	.	TGTGCCAGCATCAACAGGGGGCCGCTCTATGGCTACACCTTC	CASINRGPLYGYTF
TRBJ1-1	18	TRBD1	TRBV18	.	TGTGCCAGCTCACCCGGGACAGGGAAGTATCGGATGAACACTGAAGCTTTCTTT	CASSPGTGKYRMNTEAFF
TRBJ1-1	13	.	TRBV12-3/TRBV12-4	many	TGTGCCAGCAGTTTATCCGTGACAGTAAAGACTTTCTTT	CASSLSVTVKTFF
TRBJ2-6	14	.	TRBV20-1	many	TGCAGTGCCACATCGGTCCCTGGGGCCAACGTCCTGACTTTC	CSATSVPGANVLTF
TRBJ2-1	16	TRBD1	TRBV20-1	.	TGCAGTGCTAGAGATTCTGTGGACAGGGGGCTCAATGAGCAGTTCTTC	CSARDSVDRGLNEQFF
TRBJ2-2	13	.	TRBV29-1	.	TGCAGCGTTGGGGGCCGGGGCACCGGGGAGCTGTTTTTT	CSVGGRGTGELFF
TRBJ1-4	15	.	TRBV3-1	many	TGTGCCAGCAGCCGTTCTAGGACAACGAATGAAAAACTGTTTTTT	CASSRSRTTNEKLFF
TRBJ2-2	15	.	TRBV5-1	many	TGCGCCAGCAGCTTGGAGGGGAAGAACACCGGGGAGCTGTTTTTT	CASSLEGKNTGELFF
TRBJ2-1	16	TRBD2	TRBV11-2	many	TGTGCCAGCAGCCCGGGACTAGCGGGCCACTACAATGAGCAGTTCTTC	CASSPGLAGHYNEQFF
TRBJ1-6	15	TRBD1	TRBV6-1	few	TGTGCCAGCAGTACCCTGACAGGGGGTAATTCACCCCTCCACTTT	CASSTLTGGNSPLHF
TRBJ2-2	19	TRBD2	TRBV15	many	TGTGCCACCAGCAAAACGGGACTAGCGGGGGGCGCGAACACCGGGGAGCTGTTTTTT	CATSKTGLAGGANTGELFF
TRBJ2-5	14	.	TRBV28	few	TGTGCCAGCAGACCCGCGGCAGGGTGGAAGACCCAGTACTTC	CASRPAAGWKTQYF
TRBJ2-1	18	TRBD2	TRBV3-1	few	TGTGCCATCAGCCTTATTCGGGCGACTAGCGGGAGCACCCATGAGCAGTTCTTC	CAISLIRATSGSTHEQFF
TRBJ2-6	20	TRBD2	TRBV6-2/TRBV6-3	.	TGTGCCAGCAGTTTTGGGACTAGCGGAGGGATAAGCTCTGGGGCCAACGTCCTGACTTTC	CASSFGTSGGISSGANVLTF
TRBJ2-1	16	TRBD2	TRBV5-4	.	TGTGCCAGCGGCGGCAAGGGGAGGGGAACCTACAATGAGCAGTTCTTC	CASGGKGRGTYNEQFF
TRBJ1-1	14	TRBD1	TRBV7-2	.	TGTGCCAGCAGCAAGGGACAGGTAAAGGGCATGGCTTTCTTT	CASSKGQVKGMAFF
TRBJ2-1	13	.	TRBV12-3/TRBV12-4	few	TGTGCCAGCAGTTTTAACTCCCGGGATTTGTGGTCCTTC	CASSFNSRDLWSF